Listed here are 24 T cell receptor beta chains from one sample, sequenced in a study of shared clonotypes between healthy human individuals. Sequenced by immunoSEQ multiplex PCR; TCRdb stores in-frame clones only, minus some. In the table there are a few hundred thousand clones, less than 80% of which are singletons. The sequenced sample consisted of PBMCs. The receptors come from a woman aged 40 to 50 in good health. Some clones in this sample may be carry-over from other donors' samples.

V usage is TRBV5-1 and J usage is TRBJ2-1; D is perhaps TRBD2 (7 bases). This CDR3 has 15 amino acids. The ends were cut back, 0 bases at V and 3 bases at J, with 10 bases in the middle. Germline V CDR1 and CDR2: SGHRS, YFSETQ. In DNA, the CDR3 is TGCGCCAGCAGCTTGGGCGGGGGCCTCTACAATGAGCAGTTCTTC. This encodes CASSLGGGLYNEQFF.

The chain uses TRBV25-1 and TRBJ2-2; D gene ambiguous. The CDR3 length is 14 residues. CDR1 MGHDK and CDR2 SYGVNS come from the germline V gene. Trimming removed 6 bases at V and 0 bases at J, with 8 bases between. CDR3: CASRGEPNTGELFF. CDR3 bases: TGTGCCAGCAGGGGCGAGCCGAACACCGGGGAGCTGTTTTTT.

CDR3 nucleotides: TGTGCCAGCAGCTTAGGCCAGAGCTCCTCCTACGAGCAGTACTTC. Its translation: CASSLGQSSSYEQYF. The chain employs TRBV7-9 and TRBJ2-5; D is undetermined. The assigned J gene may be wrong: the sequence end matches TRBJ2-7 better. This CDR3 contains 15 residues. Per germline, CDR1 SEHNR and CDR2 FQNEAQ (reference sequence).

This chain uses TRBV28 with TRBJ1-4, with 7 bases that match TRBD1. The germline V gene encodes CDR1 MDHEN and CDR2 SYDVKM. J was trimmed by 5 bases and V by 6 bases; bases with no gene match: 12. The CDR3 runs to 16 residues. The CDR3 is CASSDRTGLKNEKLFF. In nucleotides, the CDR3 is TGTGCCAGCAGCGATAGGACAGGCTTAAAGAATGAAAAACTGTTTTTT.

This clone was seen only a few times. The J gene is TRBJ1-3, the V gene TRBV7-9, with a weak D call TRBD1 (5 bases). The CDR3 is made up of 16 amino acids. The ends were cut back, 6 bases at V and 4 bases at J, with 19 bases in the middle. The germline V gene has CDR1 SEHNR and CDR2 FQNEAQ (reference sequence). CDR3 region: CASRPGPSGLGNTIYF. For the CDR3, the DNA is TGTGCCAGCAGACCGGGACCATCGGGTCTCGGAAACACCATATATTTT.

CDR3 sequence: CASSRATSDSYEQYF. The CDR3 nucleotides are TGTGCCAGCAGCAGAGCCACTAGCGACTCCTACGAGCAGTACTTC. The V call is TRBV7-9, the J call TRBJ2-7, with 7 bases lining up with TRBD2. From germline, CDR1 is SEHNR and CDR2 FQNEAQ (reference sequence). V shed 5 bases, J shed 0 bases, and the junction held 7 bases outside the gene matches. CDR3 length: 15 residues. Complete variable domain (other parts from reference TRBV7-9 and TRBJ2-7): DTGVSQNPRHKITKRGQNVTFRCDPISEHNRLYWYRQTLGQGPEFLTYFQNEAQLEKSRLLSDRFSAERPKGSFSTLEIQRTEQGDSAMYLCASSRATSDSYEQYFGPGTRLTVT.

Many counts were recorded for this clone. CDR3 in amino acids: CASSELRGRFYEQYF. The CDR3 nucleotides read TGTGCCAGCAGTGAATTGCGGGGGCGCTTCTACGAGCAGTACTTC. This chain links TRBV25-1 with TRBJ2-7; D is perhaps TRBD2 (7 bases). This CDR3 region has 15 residues. From germline, CDR1 is MGHDK and CDR2 SYGVNS. The V gene lost 1 base and the J gene lost 3 bases, with 13 bases spanning the gap.

This rearrangement joins TRBV29-1 to TRBJ2-3; 12 bases agree with TRBD2. The CDR3 covers 16 residues. Trimming took 4 bases from V and 1 from J; bases not matched to a gene: 6. Germline CDR1 is SQVTM and CDR2 is ANQGSEA. The CDR3 DNA sequence: TGCAGCGTTGTGACTAGCGGGAGCTCTGGCACAGATACGCAGTATTTT. Translating it yields CSVVTSGSSGTDTQYF.

A word on this clone: A much larger clone is a single base away; this may be a read error. The V and J genes are TRBV6-5 and TRBJ2-2; D is uncertain. CDR3 length: 12 amino acids. V lost 4 bases to trimming and J lost 4 bases, with 4 bases between them. Germline V gives CDR1 MNHEY, CDR2 SVGAGI. DNA of the CDR3: TGTGCCAGCAGTTTGACCACCGGGGAGCTGTTTTTT. Protein: CASSLTTGELFF.

This clone was observed once. V gene TRBV5-4 combines with J gene TRBJ2-3; D is possibly TRBD2 (6 bases). The CDR3 has 14 amino acids. Germline CDR1 SGHNT, CDR2 YYREEE (reference sequence). V lost 3 bases to trimming and J lost 0 bases, with 8 bases between them. As DNA, the CDR3 is TGTGCCAGCAGCTCGGCGGGGAGCACAGATACGCAGTATTTT. The encoded protein is CASSSAGSTDTQYF. Full variable domain (outside the CDR3, taken from reference TRBV5-4 and TRBJ2-3): ETGVTQSPTHLIKTRGQQVTLRCSSQSGHNTVSWYQQALGQGPQFIFQYYREEENGRGNFPPRFSGLQFPNYSSELNVNALELDDSALYLCASSSAGSTDTQYFGPGTRLTVL.

The table lists this clone with a few counts. This chain joins TRBV19 and TRBJ2-2; D tentatively fits TRBD1 or TRBD2 (6 bases each). The CDR3 runs 14 residues. The germline V gene has CDR1 LNHDA and CDR2 SQIVND (reference sequence). V dropped 11 bases and J dropped 1 base, with 14 bases sitting between them. CDR3 amino acids: CARKGGGNTGELFF. In DNA, the CDR3 is TGTGCCCGAAAAGGGGGAGGGAACACCGGGGAGCTGTTTTTT. The variable domain in full, with the rest retrieved from reference TRBV19 and TRBJ2-2, is DGGITQSPKYLFRKEGQNVTLSCEQNLNHDAMYWYRQDPGQGLRLIYYSQIVNDFQKGDIAEGYSVSREKKESFPLTVTSAQKNPTAFYLCARKGGGNTGELFFGEGSRLTVL.

The chain couples TRBV5-1 to TRBJ2-1; 12 nucleotides agree with TRBD2. The length of the CDR3 is 15 residues. The V and J ends lost 5 bases and 8 bases, in that order; junction bases with no gene match: 8. Germline loops: CDR1 SGHRS, CDR2 YFSETQ. CDR3 DNA: TGCGCCAGCAGGCCAGGGACTAGCGGGTCTGATGAGCAGTTCTTC. As protein: CASRPGTSGSDEQFF.

This clone showed up just once. The rearrangement joins TRBV9 to TRBJ2-1, with 14 bases lining up with TRBD2. Germline assignment: CDR1 SGDLS and CDR2 YYNGEE. The CDR3 length is 16 residues. V trimming: 2 bases; J trimming: 9 bases; junction bases outside the gene matches: 7. The CDR3 here is CASSVWGLAGEREQFF. CDR3 nucleotide sequence: TGTGCCAGCAGCGTCTGGGGACTAGCGGGAGAGCGTGAGCAGTTCTTC. Together with reference TRBV9 and TRBJ2-1, the CDR3 gives the full variable domain: DSGVTQTPKHLITATGQRVTLRCSPRSGDLSVYWYQQSLDQGLQFLIQYYNGEERAKGNILERFSAQQFPDLHSELNLSSLELGDSALYFCASSVWGLAGEREQFFGPGTRLTVL.

CDR3 DNA sequence: TGTGCCAGCACCTATATGGGGGACATCGGAAACACCATATATTTT. It codes for CASTYMGDIGNTIYF. V and J are TRBV28 and TRBJ1-3; D is possibly TRBD1 (6 bases). Between the trimmed V and J ends, which lost 7 bases and 4 bases, there was a span of 17 bases. The CDR3 runs to 15 residues. Per the germline V gene, CDR1 is MDHEN and CDR2 is SYDVKM.

Worth noting for this clone: The junction differs from germline at one of its ends, possibly a read error. The rearrangement joins TRBV2 to TRBJ2-3; tentative D call: TRBD2 (7 bases). Germline values: CDR1 SNHLY, CDR2 FYNNEI. This CDR3 contains 17 residues. The CDR3 loop is CASSLEGLGGGADTQYF. CDR3 DNA sequence: TGTGCCAGCAGCCTTGAGGGGCTGGGGGGGGGCGCGGATACGCAGTACTTT.

A remark on this clone: The sample holds other DNA sequences that translate to the same CDR3. The gene calls are TRBV18 and TRBJ1-1, with D possibly being TRBD1 (5 bases). Germline CDR1 is KGHSH and CDR2 is LQKENI. The CDR3 has 13 amino acids. The V and J ends lost 3 bases and 1 base respectively, with 6 bases between them. CDR3: CASSPQGNTEAFF. CDR3 nucleotides: TGTGCCAGCTCACCGCAGGGGAACACTGAAGCTTTCTTT.

This clone has at least ten counts. Within the sample, other DNA sequences also encode this same CDR3. The J gene is TRBJ2-3, the V gene TRBV9; TRBD2 matches 11 bases. The V and J ends lost 3 bases and 2 bases, in that order; junction bases with no gene match: 5. This CDR3 region has 16 residues. Per germline, CDR1 SGDLS and CDR2 YYNGEE. The CDR3 protein is CASSGLAGQITDTQYF. CDR3 DNA: TGTGCCAGCAGCGGACTAGCGGGACAAATCACAGATACGCAGTATTTT.

This chain connects TRBV21-1 to TRBJ2-3; TRBD2 is the table's D call, not checked against the DNA. TRBV21-1 is a pseudogene. This CDR3 contains 17 residues. The CDR3 sequence is CASSNVPRGSSTDTQYF. The CDR3 DNA is TGTGCCAGCAGCAATGTCCCGCGGGGTTCTAGCACAGATACGCAGTATTTT.

V and J are TRBV11-2 and TRBJ2-7, with TRBD2 matching 12 bases. With 5 bases clipped from V and 6 bases from J, the junction kept 8 bases outside the gene matches. Germline loops: CDR1 SGHAT, CDR2 FQNNGV. The CDR3 spans 15 residues. The CDR3 region is CASSPLAGGLGEQYF. The CDR3 coding sequence is TGTGCCAGCAGCCCCCTAGCGGGAGGGCTAGGCGAGCAGTACTTC.

As regards this clone: A read error is the likely source, as a far larger clone sits one nucleotide away. The same CDR3 arises from other DNA sequences in this sample as well. The CDR3 DNA reads as TGTGCCAGCAGTCGGACAGAGAACACTGAAGCTTTCTTT. Translating it yields CASSRTENTEAFF. The chain uses TRBV6-5 and TRBJ1-1, with a weak D call TRBD1 (6 bases). This CDR3 region has 13 residues. Trimming cost V 5 bases and J 1 base, with 8 bases left between them. Germline CDR1 is MNHEY and CDR2 is SVGAGI.

The chain employs TRBV5-6 and TRBJ2-7; 9 bases fit TRBD2. Germline values: CDR1 SGHDT, CDR2 YYEEEE. The CDR3 is 16 amino acids. The V and J ends lost 6 bases and 6 bases, in that order; junction bases with no gene match: 16. The CDR3 sequence: CASTETGTSWASEQYF. The DNA of the CDR3 is TGTGCCAGCACCGAAACCGGGACTAGCTGGGCCAGCGAGCAGTACTTC.

This clone was counted only a few times. The V and J genes are TRBV4-2 and TRBJ2-1, with D tentatively TRBD2 (6 bases). The V end lost 4 bases, the J end lost 10 bases, and 23 bases lay between the germline ends. Germline V CDR1 and CDR2: LGHNA, YNFKEQ. The CDR3 covers 16 residues. CDR3 bases: TGTGCCAGCAGCCGGCTCTTAGGGACTCGGGGCGTGGAGCAGTTCTTC. Encoded protein: CASSRLLGTRGVEQFF.

The genes are TRBV9 and TRBJ2-5, with TRBD2 identical over 10 bases. The length of the CDR3 is 17 residues. Losses at the gene ends were 3 bases for V and 1 base for J; bases not matched to a gene: 9. Per germline, CDR1 SGDLS and CDR2 YYNGEE. CDR3 in amino acids: CASSAGALAGAQETQYF. In nucleotides, the CDR3 is TGTGCCAGCAGCGCGGGGGCTCTAGCGGGAGCCCAAGAGACCCAGTACTTC.

Ten or more counts support this clone. This chain uses TRBV27 with TRBJ2-7, with D possibly called TRBD1 or TRBD2 (6 bases each). This CDR3 spans 16 amino acids. V lost 2 bases and J lost 1, with 15 bases in between. CDR1 and CDR2 from the germline V gene are MNHEY and SMNVEV (reference sequence). Here the CDR3 DNA reads TGTGCCAGCAGTTTAAGGGGGGATGGGGGATCCTACGAGCAGTACTTC. This encodes CASSLRGDGGSYEQYF.